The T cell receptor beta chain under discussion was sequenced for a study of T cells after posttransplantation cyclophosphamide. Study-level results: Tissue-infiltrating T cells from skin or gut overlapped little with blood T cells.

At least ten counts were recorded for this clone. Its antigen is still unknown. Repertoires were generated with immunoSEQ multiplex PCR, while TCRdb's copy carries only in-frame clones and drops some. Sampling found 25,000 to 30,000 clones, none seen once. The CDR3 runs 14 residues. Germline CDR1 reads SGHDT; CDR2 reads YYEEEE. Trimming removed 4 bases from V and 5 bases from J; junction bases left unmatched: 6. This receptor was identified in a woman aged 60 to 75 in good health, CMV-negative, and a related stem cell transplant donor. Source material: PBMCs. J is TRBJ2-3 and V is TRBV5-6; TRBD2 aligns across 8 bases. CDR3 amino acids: CASSAGLEVDTQYF. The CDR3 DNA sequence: TGTGCCAGCAGCGCGGGACTAGAGGTAGATACGCAGTATTTT.